The sequence of this T cell receptor (beta chain) was determined in a study of cytomegalovirus exposure and HLA in healthy donors. Whole-study results and caveats: Some V segments, TRBV6-2 and TRBV6-3 among them, were indistinguishable and were therefore excluded.

With 2 bases clipped from V and 5 bases from J, the junction kept 7 bases outside the gene matches. This CDR3 comprises 15 residues. From germline, CDR1 is GTSNPN and CDR2 SVGIG (reference sequence). PCR primers comprised 60 Vbeta and 13 Jbeta primers. The data were produced by immunoSEQ multiplex PCR, yet TCRdb's version contains in-frame clones alone and is incomplete. The sample holds approximately 180,000 clones, roughly 80% seen once. This clone appeared a few times. Its antigen is not identified. The specimen was PBMCs. The chain combines TRBV30 with TRBJ1-5, with 9 bases identical to TRBD1. The TCR comes from a man between 25 and 39 years old in good health and CMV-seropositive. CDR3 bases: TGTGCCTGGAGTCGCGGGACAGGGATTGATCAGCCCCAGCATTTT. Its translation: CAWSRGTGIDQPQHF.